This T cell receptor beta chain appears in the sequencing data of a study of shared clonotypes between healthy human individuals. The table came from immunoSEQ multiplex PCR; TCRdb's copy has only in-frame clones and leaves some out. The sample yields some 2,100,000 clones, under 97% seen once. The germline gives CDR1 SNHLY, CDR2 FYNNEI. V was clipped by 6 bases and J by 7 bases, with 19 bases between them. The CDR3 is 16 amino acids. The count of this clone is one. This chain uses TRBV2 with TRBJ1-6; D is undetermined. The sequence came from a man younger than 35 in good health. Sequenced: naive CD4+ T cells sorted from blood. The subset is: CD45RA+ positively selected. In DNA form, the CDR3 reads TGTGCCAGCAGGGCCGGTCGCGGACGAGGGAATTCACCCCTCCACTTT. It encodes CASRAGRGRGNSPLHF. Full variable domain (remainder filled in from reference TRBV2 and TRBJ1-6): EPEVTQTPSHQVTQMGQEVILRCVPISNHLYFYWYRQILGQKVEFLVSFYNNEISEKSEIFDDQFSVERPDGSNFTLKIRSTKLEDSAMYFCASRAGRGRGNSPLHFGNGTRLTVT.